This TCR beta chain was sequenced for a study of T cell responses to AZD1222 COVID-19 vaccine. With 3 bases removed from V and 4 bases from J, the gap between germline ends came to 22 bases. Germline V lookup: CDR1 LGHDT, CDR2 YNNKEL (reference sequence). CDR3 length: 17 residues. Repertoires were generated with immunoSEQ multiplex PCR, while TCRdb's copy carries only in-frame clones and drops some. This table has under 75,000 clones, 85% appearing once. General observations from the study: Repertoires were obtained solely post-peak T cell response.

Concerning this clone: Its cognate antigen is unknown.

V usage is TRBV3-1 (or the pseudogene TRBV3-2) and J usage is TRBJ2-7; a weak D match, TRBD1 (6 bases). Sequenced here: peripheral blood, sampled on day 0 of AZD1222 vaccination. The TCR originated in an adult in good health. CDR3 region: CASSQFLDSANQYEQYF. For the CDR3, the DNA is TGTGCCAGCAGCCAGTTTTTGGACAGCGCAAACCAATACGAGCAGTACTTC.